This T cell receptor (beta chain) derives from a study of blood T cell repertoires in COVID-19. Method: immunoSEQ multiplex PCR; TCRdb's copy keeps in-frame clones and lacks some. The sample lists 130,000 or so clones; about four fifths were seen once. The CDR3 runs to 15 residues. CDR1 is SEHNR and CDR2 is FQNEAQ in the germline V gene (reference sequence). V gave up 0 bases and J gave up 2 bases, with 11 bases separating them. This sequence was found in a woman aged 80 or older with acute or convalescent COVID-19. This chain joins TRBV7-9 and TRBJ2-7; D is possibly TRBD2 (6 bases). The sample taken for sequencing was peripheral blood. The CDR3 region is CASSLAGGLPYEQYF. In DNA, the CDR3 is TGTGCCAGCAGCTTAGCCGGAGGGCTCCCCTACGAGCAGTACTTC.